This T cell receptor beta chain was obtained from a study of T cell clonotyping in hematopoietic cell transplantation (dated by TCRdb to the early 2020s). With respect to the entire study: Recipient samples taken before transplant were obtained following cytoreduction. The study collected more than 120 blood samples from about 40 consecutive transplant recipients and their related donors. Patient recruitment ran from 2015 to January 2017, and follow-up continued until late 2020 or death.

The time point label, as the study defines it: recipient sample about 28 days before transplant, after cytoreduction. Blood from recipients was drawn roughly 28 days before transplant, then again at days 30, 100 and 180 after transplant. Using Nuclei Lysis Solution, genomic DNA was extracted from unfractionated peripheral blood mononuclear cells that were either fresh or cryopreserved. Turning to this clone: Its antigen is still unknown. The input lacks base qualities; no much larger clone sits a single base away.

The study at large found these results: The sample size was limited, and CD4 and CD8 repertoire contributions could not be separated because cells were not sorted. After transplant, TCR diversity in recipients dropped, and pathologically expanded clonotypes climbed progressively between day 30 and day 180. Donor and pretransplant recipient Inverse Simpson Index values predicted broader posttransplant TCR repertoire diversity. Recipient repertoires showed only a small fraction of overlap with donor repertoires, and over 97% appeared de novo at the given depth.

TCR beta CDR3 regions were amplified from genomic DNA with the immunoSEQ assay, a bias-controlled multiplex PCR using V- and J-specific primers. In a second PCR step, a proprietary barcode and Illumina adapter sequences were attached to the CDR3 amplicons. An Illumina MiSeq instrument was used to sequence the CDR3 libraries. The original pipeline was this. immunoSEQ Analyzer 3.0 was used for export and quality control, with R Bioconductor and Immunarch used for downstream analyses. Repertoire metrics were calculated using only productive rearrangements within the normalized downsampled data set. In the normalized cohort, clonotypes with more than 5 templates were defined as pathologically expanded. The Inverse Simpson Index was used to measure repertoire diversity. The non-normalized data set was used for CMV-specificity analyses so that all clonotypes could be captured. TCRdb carries this immuneACCESS record with in-frame sequences only. Its versions omit some clonotypes, under half of them owing to an unresolved V gene in the studies checked, with the rest unexplained. For V, J and clone size, that table is used; D and trimming come from the DNA. The sample table holds some 30,000 clones, of which 60% to 75% were seen once. Jointly, the top ten make up about 5.9% of the sample.

The starting material was peripheral blood mononuclear cells, obtained before stem cell transplant. The clonotype originates from a man in his fifties or sixties with myelodysplastic syndrome. Some clones in this sample may be carry-over from other donors' samples.

DNA sequence: TGTGCCAGCAGTTACCGACTAGCGGACTACGAGCAGTACTTC. Its protein is CASSYRLADYEQYF. Recombination linked TRBV6-5 to TRBJ2-7, with 9 bases in between that match TRBD2. The germline V gene specifies MNHEY as CDR1 and SVGAGI as CDR2. Trimming removed 2 bases from V and 3 bases from J; the gene matches leave 2 bases unexplained. The CDR3, cysteine through phenylalanine, is 14 amino acids long. The DNA shown is the 42-base CDR3, in frame from base 1.